The clone carrying this TCR beta chain was counted once. Its antigen remains unknown. Construction of the TCR beta libraries employed iRepertoire HTBI primers in conjunction with Arm-PCR of CDR3 regions. TCRdb independently ran MiXCR on the multiplex PCR reads; one entry per CDR3 protein. The repertoire has approximately 270,000 distinct CDR3 sequences, 15% to 20% of them found once; the top ten carry approximately 15%. CDR3 length: 12 residues. The germline V gene has CDR1 LGHDT and CDR2 YNNKEL (reference sequence). Trimming stripped 0 bases from V and 7 bases from J, with 6 bases between. As for time point: newly diagnosed GD, antithyroid drugs for less than 3 months. After RNA was extracted from PBMCs, the TCR library was made from it. The sample belongs to a study of regulatory T cells in long-lasting Graves disease. General study findings and limits: Favored usage of TRBV28, TRBJ1-2 and TRBJ2-5 was recorded in persistent disease.

A further study also used this sample, focusing on T cells in Graves' hyperthyroidism and ophthalmopathy.

This sequence originates from a woman aged 30 to 39 with Graves disease. The chain links TRBV3-1 to TRBJ2-5, with D uncertain. The specimen was peripheral blood mononuclear cells (PBMCs), collected at new diagnosis, from a patient treated with antithyroid drugs. The CDR3 sequence: CASSQEKGTQYF. The CDR3 bases are TGTGCCAGCAGCCAAGAAAAAGGGACCCAGTACTTC.